What follows describes a single TCR beta chain. Its specificity is not known. This sample is drawn from a study of T cells in tuberculosis. In the study overall: T cells were selected with CD1B tetramers loaded with glucose monomycolate. IGRA-negative adolescents, IGRA-positive adolescents with latent tuberculosis and adults with active tuberculosis formed this South African cohort. Study-wide points: Smaller distances to GMM-specific TCRs suggested their expansion in active tuberculosis. Cases with active tuberculosis were adults, while controls were adolescents.

Trimming cost V 4 bases and J 6 bases; bases outside gene matches: 8. The CDR3 runs 16 residues. The germline V gene has CDR1 SGHRS and CDR2 YFSETQ. TCRdb's table, derived via immunoSEQ multiplex PCR, lists solely in-frame clones and lacks some. The repertoire has about 36,000 clones, over 90% of them found once; the top ten carry approximately 7.5%. The rearrangement joins TRBV5-1 to TRBJ1-4; 11 nucleotides agree with TRBD1. Sequenced input: PBMCs. The source of this sequence is a donor between 10 and 35 years old with latent tuberculosis or without tuberculosis infection. CDR3 DNA sequence: TGCGCCAGCAGCGCGCCCCGGGACAGGGGGTATGAAAAACTGTTTTTT. Amino acids: CASSAPRDRGYEKLFF.